This is a list of T cell receptor beta chains from one sample in a study of T cells in Graves' hyperthyroidism and ophthalmopathy. TCRdb re-called the multiplex PCR reads with MiXCR, one entry per CDR3 protein. The sample holds hundreds of thousands of distinct CDR3 sequences, around a fifth seen once. The material sequenced was blood. Receptor source: a woman aged 65 to 85 with Graves' ophthalmopathy. Each CDR3 is given with its conserved first and last residue. Fields, in order: V gene, D gene, clone size, J gene, CDR3 length, CDR3 DNA, CDR3 protein. D genes are given only for firm matches. Size is stated for part of the rows, as once, few or many counts, or as a class when the clone is expanded.

>TRBV14|.|.|TRBJ2-5|14
TGTGCCAGCAGCCATTTCGGGGGCCGAGAGACCCAGTACTTC
CASSHFGGRETQYF
>TRBV20-1|TRBD1|few|TRBJ2-2|15
TGCAGTGCAAGCCGGGACAGGGGGCGGACCGGGGAGCTGTTTTTT
CSASRDRGRTGELFF
>TRBV9|.|.|TRBJ2-4|16
TGTGCCAGCAGCGTATGGAAGGTCCTAGCCAAAAACATTCAGTACTTC
CASSVWKVLAKNIQYF
>TRBV6-9|.|few|TRBJ2-1|16
TGTGCCAGCAGTTACCACGGGGGAGACCCCCGGGATGAGCAGTTCTTC
CASSYHGGDPRDEQFF
>TRBV29-1|.|once|TRBJ2-2|11
TGCAGCGTTGAGGTGGCCGGGGAGCTGTTTTTT
CSVEVAGELFF
>TRBV2|.|many|TRBJ2-7|12
TGTGCCAGCGGTGGGATCCCCTACGAGCAGTACTTC
CASGGIPYEQYF
>TRBV6-1|.|few|TRBJ2-5|14
TGTGCCAGCAGGGGCGGACGAGGCCGAGAGACCCAGTACTTC
CASRGGRGRETQYF
>TRBV29-1|.|many|TRBJ1-1|15
TGCAGCGTCATGAGGGGCGGGGGGCGAGGCACTGAAGCTTTCTTT
CSVMRGGGRGTEAFF
>TRBV12-3/TRBV12-4|.|few|TRBJ2-4|19
TGTGCCAGCAGTTACTCCAGCGGTTTTAGTGGGGTAGCCAAAAACATTCAGTACTTC
CASSYSSGFSGVAKNIQYF
>TRBV7-8|TRBD1|many|TRBJ1-6|15
TGTGCCAGCAGCTTAGGCGGGACAGTTAATTCACCCCTCCACTTT
CASSLGGTVNSPLHF
>TRBV3-1|.|many|TRBJ1-1|14
TGTGCCAGCAGCATTATTCGGACGGCCAGTGAAGCTTTCTTT
CASSIIRTASEAFF
>TRBV2|TRBD1|.|TRBJ2-7|16
TGTGCCAGCAGTGGAGTCACAGGGGGCGGGGATTACGAGCAGTGCTTC
CASSGVTGGGDYEQCF
>TRBV24-1|TRBD2|.|TRBJ2-1|12
TGTGCCACCAGTCAGGGCGGGAGAGGGTGGTTCTTC
CATSQGGRGWFF
>TRBV14|.|few|TRBJ2-1|14
TGTGCCAGCAGCCAAGTTCAGGGCTACAATGAGCAGTTCTTC
CASSQVQGYNEQFF
>TRBV7-6|.|few|TRBJ2-3|13
TGTGCCAGCAGGTCCGGGACCCTAGATACGCAGTATTTT
CASRSGTLDTQYF